The next 14 T cell receptor beta chains were all read from a single sample in a study of identical twins. From the 5' RACE reads, TCRdb called clonotypes with MiXCR, one entry per CDR3 protein. The sample lists 1.5 million or so distinct CDR3 sequences, 25% to 35% occurring once. Sequenced material: cord blood. These receptors were collected from a newborn girl in good health.

This clonotype turned up a few times. The chain couples TRBV12-3 or TRBV12-4 to TRBJ2-3; no clear D. The CDR3 consists of 13 residues. Trimming shortened V by 5 bases and J by 6 bases, and 12 bases separated the two germline ends. The CDR3 spells CASSRTVRDTQYF. DNA of the CDR3: TGTGCCAGCAGTCGGACCGTCCGGGATACGCAGTATTTT.

Written as DNA, the CDR3 is TGTGCCAGCAGTGGGCGCACCGCTGCAACTAATGAAAAACTGTTTTTT. Translated, it gives CASSGRTAATNEKLFF. J is TRBJ1-4 and V is TRBV2; D gene uncertain. This CDR3 has 16 amino acids. CDR1 and CDR2 (germline): SNHLY, FYNNEI. V lost 4 bases and J 0 bases, leaving 12 bases between the germline ends.

This chain links TRBV7-9 with TRBJ2-2; D possibly corresponds to TRBD2 (7 bases). Germline loops: CDR1 SEHNR, CDR2 FQNEAQ (reference sequence). CDR3 length: 14 amino acids. The V end was cut by 6 bases, the J end by 6 bases, with 14 bases between. The CDR3 coding sequence is TGTGCCAGCAGACAGGGAAGCGGGGCCGGGGAGCTGTTTTTT. Translation gives CASRQGSGAGELFF.

The gene calls are TRBV4-2 and TRBJ2-2; no definite D call. The V end lost 4 bases, the J end lost 1 base, and 13 bases lay between the germline ends. CDR1 LGHNA and CDR2 YNFKEQ come from the germline V gene. CDR3 size: 16 residues. The CDR3 nucleotides read TGTGCCAGCAGCCCCTCGACCGGCCAGAACACCGGGGAGCTGTTTTTT. As protein: CASSPSTGQNTGELFF.

The rearrangement uses TRBV7-9 and TRBJ1-3; D remains ambiguous. This CDR3 is 17 amino acids long. The germline V gene has CDR1 SEHNR and CDR2 FQNEAQ (reference sequence). The germline V and J ends were trimmed by 0 bases and 7 bases, with 19 bases remaining between them. CDR3 sequence: CASSLARLQEFGNTIYF. CDR3 in DNA: TGTGCCAGCAGCTTAGCCCGCCTTCAGGAGTTTGGGAACACCATATATTTT. The full variable domain, its missing parts supplied by reference TRBV7-9 and TRBJ1-3, is DTGVSQNPRHKITKRGQNVTFRCDPISEHNRLYWYRQTLGQGPEFLTYFQNEAQLEKSRLLSDRFSAERPKGSFSTLEIQRTEQGDSAMYLCASSLARLQEFGNTIYFGEGSWLTVV.

This chain uses TRBV3-1 with TRBJ1-2, with D possibly TRBD1 on 5 matching bases. Germline lookup yields CDR1 LGHDT and CDR2 YNNKEL (reference sequence). This CDR3 has 14 residues. The germline V and J ends were trimmed by 4 bases and 7 bases, with 16 bases remaining between them. The CDR3 loop reads CASSRDLWGSGYTF. The DNA of the CDR3 is TGTGCCAGCAGCCGGGACCTATGGGGATCTGGCTACACCTTC.

This clonotype was detected a few times. The V call is TRBV29-1, the J call TRBJ1-2; the D gene is possibly TRBD1 (5 bases). Deletions cut 4 bases from V and 7 bases from J, with 13 bases between. Germline V gene data show CDR1 as SQVTM and CDR2 as ANQGSEA. The CDR3 runs 12 residues. CDR3 coding DNA: TGCAGCGTTGGGGGGGTTAGAAGTGGCTACACCTTC. The encoded protein is CSVGGVRSGYTF.

The V call is TRBV7-2, the J call TRBJ2-7; the D gene is possibly TRBD2 (5 bases). The germline gives CDR1 SGHTA, CDR2 FQGNSA. The CDR3 length is 13 residues. Trimming shortened V by 3 bases and J by 5 bases, and 11 bases separated the two germline ends. The CDR3 DNA sequence: TGTGCCAGCAGCTTTTCGGGGATTCACGAGCAGTACTTC. This sequence encodes CASSFSGIHEQYF. Together with reference TRBV7-2 and TRBJ2-7, the CDR3 gives the full variable domain: GAGVSQSPSNKVTEKGKDVELRCDPISGHTALYWYRQSLGQGLEFLIYFQGNSAPDKSGLPSDRFSAERTGGSVSTLTIQRTQQEDSAVYLCASSFSGIHEQYFGPGTRLTVT.

The chain links TRBV11-1 to TRBJ2-3, with 7 positions matching TRBD2. The CDR3 runs to 14 residues. With 4 bases clipped from V and 5 bases from J, the junction kept 6 bases outside the gene matches. Germline assignment: CDR1 SGHAT and CDR2 FQDESV (reference sequence). Here the CDR3 reads CASSSSGKGDTQYF. CDR3 DNA sequence: TGTGCCAGCAGCTCCAGCGGGAAAGGAGATACGCAGTATTTT.

This chain joins TRBV19 and TRBJ2-1; a possible D gene is TRBD1 (6 bases). The V gene's germline CDR1 is LNHDA and CDR2 SQIVND (reference sequence). The CDR3 totals 16 residues. V lost 0 bases and J 6 bases, leaving 15 bases between the germline ends. In DNA form, the CDR3 reads TGTGCCAGTAGTATAGAGGGGGCTAGACAGACCAATGAGCAGTTCTTC. This sequence encodes CASSIEGARQTNEQFF.

This clonotype was seen a handful of times. This chain joins TRBV20-1 and TRBJ1-2, with TRBD1 identical over 7 bases. Germline loops: CDR1 DFQATT, CDR2 SNEGSKA (reference sequence). V shed 4 bases and J 1 base; nucleotides not matched to a gene: 6. This CDR3 is built from 14 residues. The DNA for the CDR3 is TGCAGTGCTACGGGCAGGGGGGATAACTATGGCTACACCTTC. It codes for CSATGRGDNYGYTF.

The chain is built from TRBV29-1 and TRBJ2-6; D is perhaps TRBD2 (6 bases). Deletions cut 4 bases from V and 0 bases from J, with 13 bases between. From germline, CDR1 is SQVTM and CDR2 ANQGSEA. This CDR3 spans 16 amino acids. The CDR3 sequence: CSVAGTSRSGANVLTF. The CDR3 DNA reads TGCAGCGTTGCCGGGACTTCCCGCTCTGGGGCCAACGTCCTGACTTTC.

V gene TRBV10-3 combines with J gene TRBJ2-2; 7 bases map to TRBD1. The junction had 5 bases not matched to a gene; V was cut back by 1 base and J by 3 bases. Germline lookup yields CDR1 ENHRY and CDR2 SYGVKD. The CDR3 contains 16 residues. CDR3 protein: CAISELPQGDTGELFF. The CDR3, as DNA: TGTGCCATCAGTGAGTTACCCCAGGGGGACACCGGGGAGCTGTTTTTT.

The chain uses TRBV12-3 or TRBV12-4 and TRBJ2-3; 9 nucleotides agree with TRBD2. V was pared by 7 bases and J by 5 bases, with 10 bases of the junction left unmatched. This CDR3 comprises 15 residues. CDR3 region: CASTPLAGLGDTQYF. DNA for the CDR3: TGTGCCAGCACCCCACTAGCGGGTCTTGGAGATACGCAGTATTTT.